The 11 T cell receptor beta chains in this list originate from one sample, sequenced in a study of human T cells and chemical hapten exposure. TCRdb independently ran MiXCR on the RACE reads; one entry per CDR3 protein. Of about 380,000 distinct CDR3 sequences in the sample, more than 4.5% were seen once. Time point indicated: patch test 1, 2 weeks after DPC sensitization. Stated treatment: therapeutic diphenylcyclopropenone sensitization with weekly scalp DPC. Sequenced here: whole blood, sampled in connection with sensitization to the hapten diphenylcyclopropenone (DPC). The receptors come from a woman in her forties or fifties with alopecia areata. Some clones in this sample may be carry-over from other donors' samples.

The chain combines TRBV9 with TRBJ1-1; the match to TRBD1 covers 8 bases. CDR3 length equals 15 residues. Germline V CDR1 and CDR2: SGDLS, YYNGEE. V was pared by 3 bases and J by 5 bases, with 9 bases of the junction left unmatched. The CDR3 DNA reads TGTGCCAGCAGCGCCGGCCATACAGGGGGAACTGAAGCTTTCTTT. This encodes CASSAGHTGGTEAFF.

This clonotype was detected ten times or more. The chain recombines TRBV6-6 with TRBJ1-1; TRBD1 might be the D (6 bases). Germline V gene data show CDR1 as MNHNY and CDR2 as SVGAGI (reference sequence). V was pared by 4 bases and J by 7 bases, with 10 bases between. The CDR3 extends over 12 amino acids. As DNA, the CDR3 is TGTGCCAGCAGTTCCGACAGGATTGAAGCTTTCTTT. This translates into CASSSDRIEAFF.

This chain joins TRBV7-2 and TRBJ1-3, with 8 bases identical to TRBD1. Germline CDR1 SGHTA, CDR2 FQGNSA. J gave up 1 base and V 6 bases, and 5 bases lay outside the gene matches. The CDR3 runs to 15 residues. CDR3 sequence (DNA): TGTGCCAGCAGAATGACAGGGGCTTCTGGAAACACCATATATTTT. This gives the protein CASRMTGASGNTIYF.

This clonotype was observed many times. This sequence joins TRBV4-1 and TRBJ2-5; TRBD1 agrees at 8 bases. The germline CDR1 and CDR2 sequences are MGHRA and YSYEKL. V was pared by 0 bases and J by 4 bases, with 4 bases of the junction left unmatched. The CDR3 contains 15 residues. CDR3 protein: CASSQDRQGSETQYF. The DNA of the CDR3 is TGCGCCAGCAGCCAAGATAGACAGGGGTCAGAGACCCAGTACTTC.

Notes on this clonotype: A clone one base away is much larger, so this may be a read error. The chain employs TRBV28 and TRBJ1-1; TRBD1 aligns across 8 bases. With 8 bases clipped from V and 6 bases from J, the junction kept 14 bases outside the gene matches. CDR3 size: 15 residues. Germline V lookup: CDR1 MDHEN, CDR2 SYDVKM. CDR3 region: CASAAVGQGAAEAFF. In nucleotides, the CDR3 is TGTGCCAGCGCTGCGGTGGGGCAGGGGGCAGCTGAAGCTTTCTTT.

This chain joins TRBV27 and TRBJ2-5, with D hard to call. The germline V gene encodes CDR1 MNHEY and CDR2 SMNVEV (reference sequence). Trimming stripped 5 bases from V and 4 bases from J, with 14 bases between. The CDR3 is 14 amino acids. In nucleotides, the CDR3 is TGTGCCAGCAGTCCCAACCCGCTGGGAGAGACCCAGTACTTC. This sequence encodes CASSPNPLGETQYF.

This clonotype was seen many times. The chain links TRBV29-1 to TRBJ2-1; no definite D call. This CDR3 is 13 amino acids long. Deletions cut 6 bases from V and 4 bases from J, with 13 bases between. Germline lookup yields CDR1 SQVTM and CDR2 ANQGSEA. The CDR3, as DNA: TGCAGCGTCTTCCCCGGAGAGTACAATGAGCAGTTCTTC. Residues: CSVFPGEYNEQFF.

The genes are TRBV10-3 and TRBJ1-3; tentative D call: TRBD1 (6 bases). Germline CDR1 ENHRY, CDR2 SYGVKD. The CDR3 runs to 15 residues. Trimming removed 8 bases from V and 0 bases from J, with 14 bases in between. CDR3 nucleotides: TGTGCCATCCTAGGACAGAGTGTCTCTGGAAACACCATATATTTT. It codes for CAILGQSVSGNTIYF.

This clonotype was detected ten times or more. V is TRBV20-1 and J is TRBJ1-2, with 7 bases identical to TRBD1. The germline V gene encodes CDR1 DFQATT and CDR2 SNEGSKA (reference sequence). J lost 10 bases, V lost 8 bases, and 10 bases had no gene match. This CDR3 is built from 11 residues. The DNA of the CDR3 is TGCAGTCCTGAGGCGACAGGGCACTACACCTTC. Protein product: CSPEATGHYTF.

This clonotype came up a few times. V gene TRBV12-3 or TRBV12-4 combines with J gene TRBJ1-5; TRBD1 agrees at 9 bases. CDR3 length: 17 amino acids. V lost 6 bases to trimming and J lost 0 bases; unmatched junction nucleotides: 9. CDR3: CASRRGQGINSNQPQHF. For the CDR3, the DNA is TGTGCCAGCAGACGTGGACAGGGGATTAATAGCAATCAGCCCCAGCATTTT.

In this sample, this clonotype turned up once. The chain's CDR3 is CASSQEGDLSNSPLHF. CDR3 sequence (DNA): TGCGCCAGCAGCCAAGAGGGGGACTTAAGCAATTCACCCCTCCACTTT. V gene TRBV4-3 combines with J gene TRBJ1-6; tentatively, D is TRBD1 (5 bases). The germline CDR1 and CDR2 sequences are LGHNA and YSLEER. The CDR3 has 16 amino acids. V lost 0 bases, J lost 7 bases, and 13 bases lay in between.